Listed below are T cell receptor beta chains from one sample, sequenced in a study of identical twins. TCRdb analysed the 5' RACE reads with MiXCR anew, one entry per CDR3 protein. The sample holds some 690,000 distinct CDR3 sequences, around 20% seen once. These data also featured in a second study, about T cells expressing NK-cell markers.

Sequenced sample: PBMCs. The receptors originated from a woman in her late teens or twenties in good health. CDR3s include the opening cysteine and the closing phenylalanine or tryptophan. A D gene is named only where the DNA matches it firmly. Clone size is shown for a subset of rows, as once, few, many or a class of expanded clone.

length: 12; J: TRBJ2-7; size: NA; D: NA; V: TRBV11-2; CDR3: CASSPASPEQYF; DNA: TGTGCCAGCAGCCCGGCTAGTCCCGAGCAGTACTTC
length: 17; J: TRBJ2-1; size: few; D: NA; V: TRBV20-1; CDR3: CSARDLRDLTTHNEQFF; DNA: TGCAGTGCTAGAGATTTAAGAGACTTAACGACCCACAATGAGCAGTTCTTC
length: 16; J: TRBJ2-7; size: NA; D: TRBD2; V: TRBV20-1; CDR3: CSAPGTSGTPVSEQYF; DNA: TGCAGTGCCCCCGGGACTAGCGGGACCCCTGTCTCCGAGCAGTACTTC
length: 15; J: TRBJ2-1; size: few; D: NA; V: TRBV4-3; CDR3: CASSPGPVTYNEQFF; DNA: TGCGCCAGCAGCCCCGGTCCGGTAACCTACAATGAGCAGTTCTTC
length: 13; J: TRBJ2-1; size: many; D: NA; V: TRBV20-1; CDR3: CSASASSYNEQFF; DNA: TGCAGTGCTTCAGCGAGCTCCTACAATGAGCAGTTCTTC
length: 14; J: TRBJ2-1; size: NA; D: NA; V: TRBV6-2/TRBV6-3; CDR3: CASSPRDFNNEQFF; DNA: TGTGCCAGCAGTCCACGGGACTTTAACAATGAGCAGTTCTTC
length: 13; J: TRBJ2-7; size: NA; D: TRBD2; V: TRBV6-1; CDR3: CASLGTTSLVQYF; DNA: TGTGCCAGCCTCGGGACTACCAGCTTGGTGCAGTACTTC
length: 12; J: TRBJ2-5; size: few; D: TRBD2; V: TRBV20-1; CDR3: CSVRLAGETQYF; DNA: TGCAGTGTACGACTAGCGGGGGAGACCCAGTACTTC
length: 15; J: TRBJ2-2; size: few; D: TRBD2; V: TRBV5-1; CDR3: CASRREGMDTGELFF; DNA: TGCGCCAGCAGGCGGGAGGGAATGGACACCGGGGAGCTGTTTTTT
length: 15; J: TRBJ1-1; size: many; D: NA; V: TRBV25-1; CDR3: CASSALGDIGTEAFF; DNA: TGTGCCAGCAGTGCCCTTGGGGACATTGGAACTGAAGCTTTCTTT
length: 13; J: TRBJ2-2; size: few; D: NA; V: TRBV2; CDR3: CASTGEGTGELFF; DNA: TGTGCCAGCACAGGGGAAGGCACCGGGGAGCTGTTTTTT
length: 12; J: TRBJ1-2; size: few; D: NA; V: TRBV29-1; CDR3: CSVLSSPNGYTF; DNA: TGCAGCGTTCTAAGCAGCCCCAATGGCTACACCTTC
length: 13; J: TRBJ2-5; size: NA; D: NA; V: TRBV10-3; CDR3: CAIKEGGQETQYF; DNA: TGTGCCATCAAGGAGGGGGGCCAAGAGACCCAGTACTTC
length: 11; J: TRBJ2-2; size: few; D: NA; V: TRBV7-3; CDR3: CASSSDGELFF; DNA: TGTGCCAGCAGCTCGGACGGGGAGCTGTTTTTT